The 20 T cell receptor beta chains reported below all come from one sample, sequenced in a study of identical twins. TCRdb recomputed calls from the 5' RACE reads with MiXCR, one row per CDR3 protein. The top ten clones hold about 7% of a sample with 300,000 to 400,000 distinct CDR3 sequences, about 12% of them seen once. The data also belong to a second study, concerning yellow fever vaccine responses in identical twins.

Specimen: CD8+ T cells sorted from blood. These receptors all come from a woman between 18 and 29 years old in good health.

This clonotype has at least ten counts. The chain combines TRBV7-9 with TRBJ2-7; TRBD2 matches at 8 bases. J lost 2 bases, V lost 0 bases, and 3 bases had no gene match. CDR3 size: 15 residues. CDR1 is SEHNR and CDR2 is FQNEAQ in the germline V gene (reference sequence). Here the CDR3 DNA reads TGTGCCAGCAGCTTAGCAAGTAGCGGGACCTACGAGCAGTACTTC. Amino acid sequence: CASSLASSGTYEQYF.

Written as DNA, the CDR3 is TGTGCCAGCAGTCCTAATAGCGGGGGCCCCACAGATACGCAGTATTTT. Amino acids: CASSPNSGGPTDTQYF. The chain combines TRBV28 with TRBJ2-3; 9 bases agree with TRBD2. Losses at the gene ends were 5 bases for V and 2 bases for J; bases not matched to a gene: 8. This CDR3 is 16 amino acids long. CDR1 MDHEN and CDR2 SYDVKM come from the germline V gene. Using reference TRBV28 and TRBJ2-3 for the parts outside the CDR3, the full variable domain is DVKVTQSSRYLVKRTGEKVFLECVQDMDHENMFWYRQDPGLGLRLIYFSYDVKMKEKGDIPEGYSVSREKKERFSLILESASTNQTSMYLCASSPNSGGPTDTQYFGPGTRLTVL.

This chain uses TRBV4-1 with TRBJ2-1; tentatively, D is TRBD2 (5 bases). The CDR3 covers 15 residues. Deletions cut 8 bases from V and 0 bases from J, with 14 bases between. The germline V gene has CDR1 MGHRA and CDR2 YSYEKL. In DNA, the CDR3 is TGCGCCAGCCGTCGGACTTCGAGCTCCTACAATGAGCAGTTCTTC. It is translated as CASRRTSSSYNEQFF.

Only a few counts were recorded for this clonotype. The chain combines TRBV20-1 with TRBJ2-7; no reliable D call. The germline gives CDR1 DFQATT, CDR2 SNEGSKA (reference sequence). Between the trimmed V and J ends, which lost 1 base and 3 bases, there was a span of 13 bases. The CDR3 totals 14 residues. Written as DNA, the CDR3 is TGCAGTGCTAGAGTATCACGGGTAGGCTACGAGCAGTACGTC. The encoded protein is CSARVSRVGYEQYV.

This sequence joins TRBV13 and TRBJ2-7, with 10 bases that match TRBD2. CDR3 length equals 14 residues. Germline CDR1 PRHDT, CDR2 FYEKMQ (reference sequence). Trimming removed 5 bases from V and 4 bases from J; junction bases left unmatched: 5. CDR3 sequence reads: CASSDSGRRYEQYF. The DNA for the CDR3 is TGTGCCAGCAGCGATAGCGGGAGGCGGTACGAGCAGTACTTC. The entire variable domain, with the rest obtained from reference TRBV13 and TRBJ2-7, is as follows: AAGVIQSPRHLIKEKRETATLKCYPIPRHDTVYWYQQGPGQDPQFLISFYEKMQSDKGSIPDRFSAQQFSDYHSELNMSSLELGDSALYFCASSDSGRRYEQYFGPGTRLTVT.

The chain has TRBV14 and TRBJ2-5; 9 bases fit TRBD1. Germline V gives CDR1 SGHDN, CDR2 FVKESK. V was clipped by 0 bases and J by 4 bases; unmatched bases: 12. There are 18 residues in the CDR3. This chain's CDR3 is CASSQEYWGTGSPETQYF. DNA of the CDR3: TGTGCCAGCAGCCAAGAGTACTGGGGGACAGGGTCACCAGAGACCCAGTACTTC.

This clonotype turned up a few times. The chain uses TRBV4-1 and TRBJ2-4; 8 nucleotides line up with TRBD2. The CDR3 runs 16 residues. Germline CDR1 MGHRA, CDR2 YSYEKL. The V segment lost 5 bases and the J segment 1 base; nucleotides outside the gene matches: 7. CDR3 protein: CASSSTGGQAKNIQYF. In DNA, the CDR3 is TGCGCCAGCAGCTCTACGGGGGGGCAGGCCAAAAACATTCAGTACTTC.

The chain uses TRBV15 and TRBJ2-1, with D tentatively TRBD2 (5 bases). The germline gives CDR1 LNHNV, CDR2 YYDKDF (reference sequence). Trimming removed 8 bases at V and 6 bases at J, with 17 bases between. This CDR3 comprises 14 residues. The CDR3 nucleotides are TGTGCCACCCTAGGGTTCTCGACTACCAATGAGCAGTTCTTC. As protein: CATLGFSTTNEQFF.

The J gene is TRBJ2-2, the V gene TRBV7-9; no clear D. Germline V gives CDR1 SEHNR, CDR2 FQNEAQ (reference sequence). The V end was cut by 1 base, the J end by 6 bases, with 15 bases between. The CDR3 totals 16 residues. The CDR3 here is CASSLEMGLPSGELFF. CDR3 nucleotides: TGTGCCAGCAGCTTAGAAATGGGCCTTCCGTCCGGGGAGCTGTTTTTT.

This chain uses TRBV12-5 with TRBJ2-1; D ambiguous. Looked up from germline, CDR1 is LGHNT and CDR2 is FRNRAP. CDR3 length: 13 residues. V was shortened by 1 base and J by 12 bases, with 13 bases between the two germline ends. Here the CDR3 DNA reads TGTGCTAGTGGTTTGGGGGATCTAGATGGGCAGTTCTTC. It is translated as CASGLGDLDGQFF.

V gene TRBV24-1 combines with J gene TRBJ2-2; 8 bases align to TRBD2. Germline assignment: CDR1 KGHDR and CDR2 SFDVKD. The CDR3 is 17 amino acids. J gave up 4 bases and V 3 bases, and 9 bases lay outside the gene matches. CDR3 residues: CATSDPFSREGTGELFF. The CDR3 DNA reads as TGTGCCACCAGTGATCCCTTTTCCCGGGAGGGCACCGGGGAGCTGTTTTTT.

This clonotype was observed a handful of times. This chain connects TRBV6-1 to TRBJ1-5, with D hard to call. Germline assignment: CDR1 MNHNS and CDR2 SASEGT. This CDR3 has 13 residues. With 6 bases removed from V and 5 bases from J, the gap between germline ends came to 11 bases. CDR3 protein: CASSGGTDQPQHF. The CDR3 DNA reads TGTGCCAGCAGCGGTGGTACTGATCAGCCCCAGCATTTT.

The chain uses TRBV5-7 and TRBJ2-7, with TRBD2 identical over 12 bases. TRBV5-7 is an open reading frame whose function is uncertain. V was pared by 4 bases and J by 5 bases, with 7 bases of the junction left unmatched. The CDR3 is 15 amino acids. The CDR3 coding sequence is TGTGCCAGCAGCACGACTAGCGGGAGTCCCAACGAGCAGTACTTC. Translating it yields CASSTTSGSPNEQYF.

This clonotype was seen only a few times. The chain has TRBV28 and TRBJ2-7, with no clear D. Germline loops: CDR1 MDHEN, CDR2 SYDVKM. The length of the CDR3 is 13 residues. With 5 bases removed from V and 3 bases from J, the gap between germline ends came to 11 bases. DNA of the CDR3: TGTGCCAGCAGTCCCCGACACCACTACGAGCAGTACGTC. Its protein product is CASSPRHHYEQYV.

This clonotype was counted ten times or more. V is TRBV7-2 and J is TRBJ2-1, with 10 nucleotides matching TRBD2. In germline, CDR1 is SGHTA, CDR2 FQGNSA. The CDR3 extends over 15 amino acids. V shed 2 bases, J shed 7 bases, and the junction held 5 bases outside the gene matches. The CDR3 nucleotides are TGTGCCAGCAGCTTACTAAGCGGGAGGGTGAATGAGCAGTTCTTC. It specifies CASSLLSGRVNEQFF.

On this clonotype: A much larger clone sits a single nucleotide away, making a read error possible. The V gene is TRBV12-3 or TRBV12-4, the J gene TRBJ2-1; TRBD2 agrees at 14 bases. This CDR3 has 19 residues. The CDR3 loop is CARSGWTSGRPSSYNEQFF. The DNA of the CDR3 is TGTGCCCGCAGTGGATGGACTAGCGGGAGGCCCAGCTCCTACAATGAGCAGTTCTTC.

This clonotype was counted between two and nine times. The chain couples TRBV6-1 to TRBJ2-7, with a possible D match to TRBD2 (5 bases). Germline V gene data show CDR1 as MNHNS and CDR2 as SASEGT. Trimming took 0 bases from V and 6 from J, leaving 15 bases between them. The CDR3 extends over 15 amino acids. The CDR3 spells CASSEARRADSEQYF. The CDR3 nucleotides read TGTGCCAGCAGTGAAGCCCGTCGGGCGGACTCCGAGCAGTACTTC.

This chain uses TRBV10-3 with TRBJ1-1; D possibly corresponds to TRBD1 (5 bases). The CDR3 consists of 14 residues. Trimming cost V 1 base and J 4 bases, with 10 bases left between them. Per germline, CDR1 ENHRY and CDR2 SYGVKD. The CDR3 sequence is CAISELGGVTEAFF. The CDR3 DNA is TGTGCCATCAGTGAGTTGGGGGGAGTCACTGAAGCTTTCTTT.

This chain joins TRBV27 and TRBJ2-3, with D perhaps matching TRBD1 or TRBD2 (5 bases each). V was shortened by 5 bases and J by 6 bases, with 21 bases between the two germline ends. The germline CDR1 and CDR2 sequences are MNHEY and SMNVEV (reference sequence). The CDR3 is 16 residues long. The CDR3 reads CASSDRDPSRGDTQYF. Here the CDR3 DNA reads TGTGCCAGCAGTGACCGGGACCCATCCCGAGGGGATACGCAGTATTTT.

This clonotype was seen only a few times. The CDR3 DNA sequence: TGTGCCAGCGTCTCGTTACAGGGGGGCACTGAAGCTTTCTTT. This sequence encodes CASVSLQGGTEAFF. The chain is built from TRBV28 and TRBJ1-1, with TRBD1 matching 8 bases. Germline trimming cut 8 bases from V and 4 bases from J; bases unmatched to any gene: 9. This CDR3 has 14 amino acids. CDR1 MDHEN and CDR2 SYDVKM come from the germline V gene.